These 29 T cell receptor beta chains share one sample of origin, sequenced in a study of cytomegalovirus exposure and HLA in healthy donors. The PCR used 60 Vbeta and 13 Jbeta primers. The assay was immunoSEQ multiplex PCR, and TCRdb's table has in-frame clones only and misses some. The sample consists of 150,000 to 200,000 clones, 70% to 90% of them appearing once. The material sequenced was PBMCs. Receptors originate from a woman aged 18-29 years in good health and CMV-seronegative.

The rearrangement joins TRBV5-1 to TRBJ2-2, with D perhaps TRBD1 (6 bases). The CDR3 length is 16 residues. The V end was cut by 4 bases, the J end by 2 bases, with 15 bases between. Germline V gene lookup returns CDR1 SGHRS and CDR2 YFSETQ. The CDR3 DNA follows: TGCGCCAGCAGCGGGGATGCAGGGGAAAACACCGGGGAGCTGTTTTTT. It yields the protein CASSGDAGENTGELFF.

The chain is built from TRBV5-1 and TRBJ2-7, with D tentatively TRBD1 (6 bases). V dropped 4 bases and J dropped 1 base, with 12 bases sitting between them. The germline V gene encodes CDR1 SGHRS and CDR2 YFSETQ. The CDR3 has 14 amino acids. The CDR3 DNA sequence: TGCGCCAGCAGCCCGGACAGCCTTTCCTACGAGCAGTACTTC. Residues: CASSPDSLSYEQYF.

V and J are TRBV11-2 and TRBJ1-3; D unclear. V lost 3 bases to trimming and J lost 0 bases, with 12 bases between them. Germline V CDR1 and CDR2: SGHAT, FQNNGV. The CDR3 sequence is 16 residues long. CDR3 sequence (DNA): TGTGCCAGCAGCTTCCCTGCGCACCGCTCTGGAAACACCATATATTTT. It yields the protein CASSFPAHRSGNTIYF.

This chain joins TRBV2 and TRBJ1-5, with 8 bases matching TRBD1. In germline, CDR1 is SNHLY, CDR2 FYNNEI. The CDR3 contains 15 residues. The V and J ends lost 5 bases and 0 bases, in that order; junction bases with no gene match: 3. The CDR3 region has the DNA TGTGCCAGCAGTCGGGACAGGAGTAGCAATCAGCCCCAGCATTTT. It yields the protein CASSRDRSSNQPQHF.

V and J are TRBV6-1 and TRBJ1-1, with D unresolved. CDR3 size: 13 residues. Looked up from germline, CDR1 is MNHNS and CDR2 is SASEGT. V was shortened by 4 bases and J by 1 base, with 7 bases between the two germline ends. CDR3 nucleotide sequence: TGTGCCAGCAGTGTACAGAGGAACACTGAAGCTTTCTTT. Translation gives CASSVQRNTEAFF.

This chain connects TRBV5-6 to TRBJ2-7; 10 bases line up with TRBD2. The V gene's germline CDR1 is SGHDT and CDR2 YYEEEE. The V gene end was trimmed by 2 bases and the J gene end by 1 base; junction bases not matched to a gene: 0. The CDR3 has 14 residues. CDR3 amino acids: CASSFSGGSYEQYF. The CDR3 coding sequence is TGTGCCAGCAGCTTTAGCGGGGGGTCCTACGAGCAGTACTTC.

This clone was seen a few times. The J gene is TRBJ1-1, the V gene TRBV18; 9 bases fit TRBD1. Per the germline V gene, CDR1 is KGHSH and CDR2 is LQKENI. The trim removed 1 base at V and 3 bases at J, leaving 0 bases unmatched. This CDR3 has 14 amino acids. CDR3 nucleotide sequence: TGTGCCAGCTCACCACGGACAGGGGACACTGAAGCTTTCTTT. This gives the protein CASSPRTGDTEAFF. The full variable domain, its missing parts supplied by reference TRBV18 and TRBJ1-1, is NAGVMQNPRHLVRRRGQEARLRCSPMKGHSHVYWYRQLPEEGLKFMVYLQKENIIDESGMPKERFSAEFPKEGPSILRIQQVVRGDSAAYFCASSPRTGDTEAFFGQGTRLTVV.

The rearrangement links TRBV15 to TRBJ1-5; the D is unclear. With 0 bases removed from V and 4 bases from J, the gap between germline ends came to 7 bases. The CDR3 totals 14 residues. From germline, CDR1 is LNHNV and CDR2 YYDKDF (reference sequence). The CDR3 sequence: CATSREQENQPQHF. CDR3 in DNA: TGTGCCACCAGCAGAGAACAAGAAAATCAGCCCCAGCATTTT. Full variable domain (outside the CDR3, taken from reference TRBV15 and TRBJ1-5): DAMVIQNPRYQVTQFGKPVTLSCSQTLNHNVMYWYQQKSSQAPKLLFHYYDKDFNNEADTPDNFQSRRPNTSFCFLDIRSPGLGDTAMYLCATSREQENQPQHFGDGTRLSIL.

The chain is built from TRBV30 and TRBJ2-5, with D perhaps TRBD1 (6 bases). The CDR3 extends over 14 amino acids. Looked up from germline, CDR1 is GTSNPN and CDR2 is SVGIG (reference sequence). The germline V and J ends were trimmed by 1 base and 5 bases, with 14 bases remaining between them. In DNA form, the CDR3 reads TGTGCCTGGAGTGGTTTAATCCAGGGGGAGACCCAGTACTTC. Translated: CAWSGLIQGETQYF. Combining the CDR3 with reference TRBV30 and TRBJ2-5 gives the whole variable domain SQTIHQWPATLVQPVGSPLSLECTVEGTSNPNLYWYRQAAGRGLQLLFYSVGIGQISSEVPQNLSASRPQDRQFILSSKKLLLSDSGFYLCAWSGLIQGETQYFGPGTRLLVL.

A single count supports this clone. V usage is TRBV7-9 and J usage is TRBJ2-3; 8 positions match TRBD2. After removal of 5 bases from V and 6 bases from J, the junction contained 7 bases not matched to a gene. Germline CDR1 reads SEHNR; CDR2 reads FQNEAQ (reference sequence). The length of the CDR3 is 14 residues. The CDR3 loop is CASSAGTRPDTQYF. CDR3 sequence (DNA): TGTGCCAGCAGCGCCGGGACTAGGCCCGATACGCAGTATTTT.

The gene calls are TRBV13 and TRBJ2-7; 8 bases are shared with TRBD2. The J segment lost 2 bases and the V segment lost 4 bases, leaving 7 bases of the junction unmatched. The germline gives CDR1 PRHDT, CDR2 FYEKMQ (reference sequence). This CDR3 contains 15 residues. CDR3 in DNA: TGTGCCAGCAGCTCGCCAGCGGGAGCCCCCTACGAGCAGTACTTC. Translation gives CASSSPAGAPYEQYF.

V usage is TRBV4-1 and J usage is TRBJ1-5; D is undetermined. The CDR3 covers 13 residues. Germline loops: CDR1 MGHRA, CDR2 YSYEKL. The V and J ends lost 2 bases and 1 base respectively, with 3 bases between them. The CDR3 loop reads CASSQISNQPQHF. The DNA of the CDR3 is TGCGCCAGCAGCCAAATAAGCAATCAGCCCCAGCATTTT.

V is TRBV7-3 and J is TRBJ2-5, with D possibly matching TRBD2 (7 bases). Near its end, the DNA agrees better with TRBJ2-7, so the J call may be wrong. Germline V lookup: CDR1 SGHTA, CDR2 FQGTGA. The CDR3 spans 16 residues. This CDR3 is CASSPGGSAASYEQYF. The CDR3 nucleotides read TGTGCCAGCAGCCCGGGGGGCTCCGCGGCCTCCTACGAGCAGTACTTC.

The chain joins TRBV27 to TRBJ2-7, with 8 bases lining up with TRBD1. Losses at the gene ends were 4 bases for V and 0 bases for J; bases not matched to a gene: 2. The CDR3 is 14 amino acids. Per germline, CDR1 MNHEY and CDR2 SMNVEV (reference sequence). The CDR3 protein is CASSWDRISYEQYF. The CDR3 coding sequence is TGTGCCAGCAGTTGGGACAGGATCTCCTACGAGCAGTACTTC.

The V and J genes are TRBV5-8 and TRBJ1-5, with 7 bases that match TRBD1. Germline CDR1 and CDR2: SGHTS and YDEGEE. Trimming took 4 bases from V and 0 from J; bases not matched to a gene: 4. CDR3 size: 15 residues. CDR3 nucleotides: TGTGCCAGCAGCAGGACAGGTACTAGCAATCAGCCCCAGCATTTT. Protein: CASSRTGTSNQPQHF.

Notes on this clone: At the DNA level, this CDR3 is encoded by other sequences in the same sample as well. V usage is TRBV19 and J usage is TRBJ2-7; D is possibly TRBD1 (5 bases). With 3 bases removed from V and 3 bases from J, the gap between germline ends came to 9 bases. CDR3 length: 13 residues. Germline V gene lookup returns CDR1 LNHDA and CDR2 SQIVND (reference sequence). The DNA of the CDR3 is TGTGCCAGTAGTATCGGGCAGGGCTACGAGCAGTACTTC. Protein sequence: CASSIGQGYEQYF.

J is TRBJ1-2 and V is TRBV5-1; 10 nucleotides match TRBD1. Germline CDR1 SGHRS, CDR2 YFSETQ. This CDR3 spans 15 amino acids. Germline trimming cut 5 bases from V and 4 bases from J; bases unmatched to any gene: 8. The CDR3 DNA reads as TGCGCCAGCAGGGAGGGACAGGGGACTGGCTATGGCTACACCTTC. Translation gives CASREGQGTGYGYTF.

CDR3 sequence: CANARGEATGLKAFF. DNA of the CDR3: TGTGCCAACGCCCGAGGAGAGGCGACAGGGCTTAAAGCTTTCTTT. The chain employs TRBV2 and TRBJ1-1; TRBD1 aligns across 7 bases. V gave up 10 bases and J gave up 9 bases; unmatched junction bases: 20. This CDR3 spans 15 amino acids. Germline V gene lookup returns CDR1 SNHLY and CDR2 FYNNEI.

The chain joins TRBV7-9 to TRBJ2-3; 7 bases are a match to TRBD2. The CDR3 length is 18 residues. Looked up from germline, CDR1 is SEHNR and CDR2 is FQNEAQ (reference sequence). Trimming at V came to 5 bases and at J to 3 bases, leaving 17 bases not matched to a gene. CDR3 residues: CASSPPVSRGILTDTQYF. The DNA of the CDR3 is TGTGCCAGCAGCCCCCCGGTCTCGCGGGGGATTCTTACAGATACGCAGTATTTT.

The chain has TRBV2 and TRBJ1-5; 10 bases fit TRBD1. V lost 4 bases to trimming and J lost 2 bases; unmatched junction nucleotides: 5. CDR1 SNHLY and CDR2 FYNNEI come from the germline V gene. The CDR3 runs 16 residues. The CDR3 loop reads CASSGDRGAGNQPQHF. In DNA, the CDR3 is TGTGCCAGCAGTGGGGACAGGGGCGCCGGCAATCAGCCCCAGCATTTT.

This chain connects TRBV5-1 to TRBJ2-5; 15 bases align to TRBD2. Trimming cost V 2 bases and J 3 bases; bases outside gene matches: 8. Germline V gene lookup returns CDR1 SGHRS and CDR2 YFSETQ. This CDR3 comprises 18 residues. In nucleotides, the CDR3 is TGCGCCAGCAGCTTAGGACTAGCGGGAGGGCCGGCGGAAGAGACCCAGTACTTC. Amino acid sequence: CASSLGLAGGPAEETQYF.

The chain employs TRBV30 and TRBJ1-3; D unclear. CDR1 and CDR2 from the germline V gene are GTSNPN and SVGIG (reference sequence). The CDR3 has 17 residues. Trimming removed 1 base from V and 0 bases from J, with 16 bases in between. The CDR3 region is CAWSALGRRSSGNTIYF. As DNA, the CDR3 is TGTGCCTGGAGTGCCCTAGGGAGACGGAGCTCTGGAAACACCATATATTTT.

This clone has just a few counts. The chain joins TRBV6-1 to TRBJ2-5, with 10 bases aligning to TRBD2. CDR1 is MNHNS and CDR2 is SASEGT in the germline V gene. CDR3 length: 15 residues. V gave up 6 bases and J gave up 7 bases; unmatched junction bases: 11. DNA of the CDR3: TGTGCCAGCAGGGACCAAAGCGGGGGGGCCTGGACCCAGTACTTC. Its translation: CASRDQSGGAWTQYF.

The chain employs TRBV11-2 and TRBJ1-5, with D possibly matching TRBD1 (6 bases). This CDR3 region has 16 residues. The V and J ends lost 5 bases and 6 bases respectively, with 20 bases between them. CDR1 is SGHAT and CDR2 is FQNNGV in the germline V gene. CDR3 protein: CASSPQGGGRGQPQHF. CDR3 nucleotide sequence: TGTGCCAGCAGCCCCCAAGGGGGGGGAAGAGGTCAGCCCCAGCATTTT. Full variable domain (missing parts from reference TRBV11-2 and TRBJ1-5): EAGVAQSPRYKIIEKRQSVAFWCNPISGHATLYWYQQILGQGPKLLIQFQNNGVVDDSQLPKDRFSAERLKGVDSTLKIQPAKLEDSAVYLCASSPQGGGRGQPQHFGDGTRLSIL.

The chain joins TRBV11-2 to TRBJ2-7; 8 nucleotides align to TRBD1. The germline V gene has CDR1 SGHAT and CDR2 FQNNGV. CDR3 length: 15 residues. Trimming at V came to 0 bases and at J to 2 bases, leaving 3 bases not matched to a gene. The CDR3, as DNA: TGTGCCAGCAGCTTAGAGGGACAGGAGACCTACGAGCAGTACTTC. Translating it yields CASSLEGQETYEQYF.

The V gene is TRBV7-9, the J gene TRBJ2-2; 10 positions match TRBD2. The CDR3 contains 16 residues. Unmatched junction bases numbered 11, after V lost 8 bases and J lost 5 bases. The germline CDR1 and CDR2 sequences are SEHNR and FQNEAQ (reference sequence). CDR3 amino acids: CASRTSGRRGTGELFF. The CDR3 DNA is TGTGCCAGCCGGACTAGCGGTCGCAGGGGAACCGGGGAGCTGTTTTTT.

Only a few counts were recorded for this clone. The J gene is TRBJ1-2, the V gene TRBV7-2; the match to TRBD1 covers 8 bases. Losses at the gene ends were 5 bases for V and 0 bases for J; bases not matched to a gene: 2. Germline V gene lookup returns CDR1 SGHTA and CDR2 FQGNSA. CDR3 length: 14 amino acids. In nucleotides, the CDR3 is TGTGCCAGCAGCCGGGACAGGACTAACTATGGCTACACCTTC. This encodes CASSRDRTNYGYTF.

This clone has just one count. This sequence joins TRBV6-5 and TRBJ1-2; possible D gene TRBD1, 6 bases. Germline lookup yields CDR1 MNHEY and CDR2 SVGAGI. This CDR3 is built from 14 residues. Trimming shortened V by 6 bases and J by 8 bases, and 19 bases separated the two germline ends. For the CDR3, the DNA is TGTGCCAGCAGCAGACCAGGGGCAGAGGGGGGCTACACCTTC. Translation: CASSRPGAEGGYTF.

The CDR3: CASSPAAAPYEQYF. In nucleotides, the CDR3 is TGTGCCAGCAGCCCAGCAGCGGCACCCTACGAGCAGTACTTC. The chain uses TRBV7-9 and TRBJ2-7; weak D call: TRBD2 (5 bases). CDR1 and CDR2 (germline): SEHNR, FQNEAQ (reference sequence). The CDR3 is made up of 14 amino acids. V was clipped by 5 bases and J by 2 bases, with 13 bases between them.